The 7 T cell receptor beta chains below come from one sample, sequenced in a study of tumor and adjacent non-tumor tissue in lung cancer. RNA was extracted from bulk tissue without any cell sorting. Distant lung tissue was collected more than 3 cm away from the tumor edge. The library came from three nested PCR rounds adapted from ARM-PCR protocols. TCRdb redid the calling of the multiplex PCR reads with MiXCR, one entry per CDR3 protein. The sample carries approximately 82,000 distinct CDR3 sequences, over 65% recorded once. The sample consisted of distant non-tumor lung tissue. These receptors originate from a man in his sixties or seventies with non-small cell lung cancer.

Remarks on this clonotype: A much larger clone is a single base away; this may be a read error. The CDR3 sequence is CASRERKNIQYF. CDR3 in DNA: TGTGCCAGTAGAGAGAGAAAAAACATTCAGTACTTC. The rearrangement joins TRBV19 to TRBJ2-4; D remains unclear. This CDR3 has 12 amino acids. V lost 6 bases to trimming and J lost 4 bases, with 7 bases between them. Per the germline V gene, CDR1 is LNHDA and CDR2 is SQIVND (reference sequence). Looking up the rest from reference TRBV19 and TRBJ2-4 gives the full variable domain: DGGITQSPKYLFRKEGQNVTLSCEQNLNHDAMYWYRQDPGQGLRLIYYSQIVNDFQKGDIAEGYSVSREKKESFPLTVTSAQKNPTAFYLCASRERKNIQYFGAGTRLSVL.

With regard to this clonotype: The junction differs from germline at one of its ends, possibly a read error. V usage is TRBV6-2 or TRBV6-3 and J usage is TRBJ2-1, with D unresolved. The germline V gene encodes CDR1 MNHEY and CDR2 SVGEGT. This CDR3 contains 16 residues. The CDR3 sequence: CVSSPIVRNSWNEQFF. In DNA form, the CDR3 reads TGTGTCAGCAGTCCAATAGTTAGGAATTCGTGGAATGAGCAGTTCTTC.

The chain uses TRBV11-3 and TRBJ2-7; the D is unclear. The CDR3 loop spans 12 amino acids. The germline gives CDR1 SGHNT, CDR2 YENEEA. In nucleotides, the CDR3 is TGTGCCAGTAGCTTAGTTCGGTACGAGCAGTACGTC. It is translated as CASSLVRYEQYV.

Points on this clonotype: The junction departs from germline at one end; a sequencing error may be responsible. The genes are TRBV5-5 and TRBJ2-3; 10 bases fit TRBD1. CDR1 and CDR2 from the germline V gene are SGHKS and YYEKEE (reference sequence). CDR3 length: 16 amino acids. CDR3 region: CASCLGGQGLTDTQYF. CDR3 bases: TGTGCCAGCTGCTTGGGGGGACAGGGGCTGACAGATACGCAGTATTTT.

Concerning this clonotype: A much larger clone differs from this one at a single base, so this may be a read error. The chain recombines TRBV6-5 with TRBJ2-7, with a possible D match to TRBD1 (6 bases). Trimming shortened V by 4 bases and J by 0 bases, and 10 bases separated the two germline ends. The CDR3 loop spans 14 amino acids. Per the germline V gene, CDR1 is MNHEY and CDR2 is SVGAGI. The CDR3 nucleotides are TGTGCCAGCAGTTCAACAGGGTGCTCCTACGAGCAGTACTTC. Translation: CASSSTGCSYEQYF.

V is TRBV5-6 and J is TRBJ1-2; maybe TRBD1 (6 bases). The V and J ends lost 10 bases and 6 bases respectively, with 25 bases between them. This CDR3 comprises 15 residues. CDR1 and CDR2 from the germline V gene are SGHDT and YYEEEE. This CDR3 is CAGGNGMYQGNGYTF. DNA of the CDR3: TGTGCCGGCGGCAATGGGATGTATCAGGGGAATGGCTACACCTTC.

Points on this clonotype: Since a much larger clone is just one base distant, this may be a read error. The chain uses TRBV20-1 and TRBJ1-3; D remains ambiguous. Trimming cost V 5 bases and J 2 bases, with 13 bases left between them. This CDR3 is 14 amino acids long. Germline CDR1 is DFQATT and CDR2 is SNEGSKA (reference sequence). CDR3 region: CSAPGQEAGNTIYF. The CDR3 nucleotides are TGCAGTGCTCCTGGGCAGGAGGCTGGAAACACCATATATTTT.